This T cell receptor beta chain was observed in a study of T cell responses to AZD1222 COVID-19 vaccine. Whole-study context: Pooled together were second doses at about 4 or about 12 weeks.

The sample holds one count of this clone. Its target is not known. Findings of the study overall: Donors in the cohort were predominantly white British and more often female, and clonal diversity was possibly underestimated. The study found vaccine-associated CD4 TCRs spanning spike, dominant at 160-218 and 743-854. In the spike-specific TCR repertoire, nearly half reportedly target unmutated variant regions.

Measured with immunoSEQ multiplex PCR; TCRdb has only the in-frame clones, and not every one. Of roughly 190,000 clones in the sample, roughly 91% were seen once. This CDR3 spans 15 amino acids. Germline values: CDR1 LNHDA, CDR2 SQIVND (reference sequence). Trimming cost V 7 bases and J 8 bases, with 23 bases left between them. This clonotype originated in an adult in good health. The chain combines TRBV19 with TRBJ1-2; weak D call: TRBD1 (6 bases). The sequencing here drew on peripheral blood, taken on day 0 of AZD1222 vaccination. The CDR3 DNA reads as TGTGCCAGTACCCTCTGGGACACCCCGCGGGGAGGCTACACCTTC. This encodes CASTLWDTPRGGYTF.